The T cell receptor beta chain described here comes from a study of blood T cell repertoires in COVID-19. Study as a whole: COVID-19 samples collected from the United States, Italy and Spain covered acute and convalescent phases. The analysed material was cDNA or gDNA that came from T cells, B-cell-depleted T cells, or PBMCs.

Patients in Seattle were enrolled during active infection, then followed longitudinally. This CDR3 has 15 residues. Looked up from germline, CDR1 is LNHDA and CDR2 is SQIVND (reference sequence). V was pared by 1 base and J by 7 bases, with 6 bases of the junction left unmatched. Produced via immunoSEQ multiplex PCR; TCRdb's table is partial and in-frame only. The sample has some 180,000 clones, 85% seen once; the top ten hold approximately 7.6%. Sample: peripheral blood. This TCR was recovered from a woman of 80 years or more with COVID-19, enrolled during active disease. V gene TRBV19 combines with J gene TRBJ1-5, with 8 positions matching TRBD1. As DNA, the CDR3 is TGTGCCAGTAGTATAGGATCCAGGGGGCGACAGCCCCAGCATTTT. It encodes CASSIGSRGRQPQHF. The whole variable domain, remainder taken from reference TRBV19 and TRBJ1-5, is DGGITQSPKYLFRKEGQNVTLSCEQNLNHDAMYWYRQDPGQGLRLIYYSQIVNDFQKGDIAEGYSVSREKKESFPLTVTSAQKNPTAFYLCASSIGSRGRQPQHFGDGTRLSIL.